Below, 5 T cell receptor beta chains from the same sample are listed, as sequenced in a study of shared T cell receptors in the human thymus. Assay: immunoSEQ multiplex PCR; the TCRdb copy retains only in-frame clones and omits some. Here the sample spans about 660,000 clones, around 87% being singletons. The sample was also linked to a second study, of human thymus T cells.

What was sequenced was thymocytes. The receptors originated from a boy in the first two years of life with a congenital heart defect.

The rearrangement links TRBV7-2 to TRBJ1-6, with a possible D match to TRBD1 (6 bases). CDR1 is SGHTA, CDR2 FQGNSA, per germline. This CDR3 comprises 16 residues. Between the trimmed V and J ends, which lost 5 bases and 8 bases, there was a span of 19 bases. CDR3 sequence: CASSDTGTLLHSPLHF. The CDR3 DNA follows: TGTGCCAGCAGCGATACCGGGACACTTCTCCATTCACCCCTCCACTTT.

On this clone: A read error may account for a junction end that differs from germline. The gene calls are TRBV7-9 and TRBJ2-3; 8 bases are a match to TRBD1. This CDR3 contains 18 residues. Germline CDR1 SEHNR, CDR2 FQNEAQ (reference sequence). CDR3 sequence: CASSLAPLCDRGGDTQYF. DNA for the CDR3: TGTGCCAGCAGCCTAGCCCCCTTATGTGACAGGGGCGGTGATACGCAGTATTTT.

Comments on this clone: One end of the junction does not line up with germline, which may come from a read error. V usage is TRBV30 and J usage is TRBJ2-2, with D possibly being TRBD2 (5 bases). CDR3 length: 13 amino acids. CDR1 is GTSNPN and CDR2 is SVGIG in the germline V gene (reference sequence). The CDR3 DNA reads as TGTGCCTGGAGTGTACGGGGTGCCGGAGAGCTGTTTTTT. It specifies CAWSVRGAGELFF.

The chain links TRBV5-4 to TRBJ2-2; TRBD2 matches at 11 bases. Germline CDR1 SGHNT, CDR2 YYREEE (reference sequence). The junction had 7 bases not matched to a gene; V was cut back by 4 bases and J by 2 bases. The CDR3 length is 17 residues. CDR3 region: CASSRCSGGDNTGELFF. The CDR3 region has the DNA TGTGCCAGCAGCCGGTGTAGCGGGGGGGACAACACCGGGGAGCTGTTTTTT.

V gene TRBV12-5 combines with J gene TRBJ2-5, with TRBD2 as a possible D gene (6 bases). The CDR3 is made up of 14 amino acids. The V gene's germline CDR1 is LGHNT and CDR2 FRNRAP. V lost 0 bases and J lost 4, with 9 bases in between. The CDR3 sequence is CASGLVGGGETQYF. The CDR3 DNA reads TGTGCTAGTGGTTTGGTGGGGGGTGGAGAGACCCAGTACTTC.